The sequence of this T cell receptor beta chain was determined in a study of T-cell reconstitution after alpha-beta-depleted transplantation in children. This clonotype appeared many times. Germline assignment: CDR1 SGHRS and CDR2 YFSETQ. The CDR3 is 15 amino acids. The V end lost 3 bases, the J end lost 5 bases, and 15 bases lay between the germline ends. Using unique molecular identifiers, the investigators prepared the TCRbeta library. TCRdb ran MiXCR on the PCR reads and lists one entry per CDR3 protein. The data contain over 400,000 distinct CDR3 sequences, roughly an eighth of them singletons. The specimen comprised PBMCs from the stem cell graft donor, sampled from the stem cell graft. The source is a human donor who donated a stem cell graft to a child with combined immunodeficiency. This chain links TRBV5-1 with TRBJ2-1, with a tentative D call TRBD2 (5 bases). The CDR3 protein is CASSSAPDFNNEQFF. CDR3 bases: TGCGCCAGCAGCTCGGCGCCGGACTTTAACAATGAGCAGTTCTTC.